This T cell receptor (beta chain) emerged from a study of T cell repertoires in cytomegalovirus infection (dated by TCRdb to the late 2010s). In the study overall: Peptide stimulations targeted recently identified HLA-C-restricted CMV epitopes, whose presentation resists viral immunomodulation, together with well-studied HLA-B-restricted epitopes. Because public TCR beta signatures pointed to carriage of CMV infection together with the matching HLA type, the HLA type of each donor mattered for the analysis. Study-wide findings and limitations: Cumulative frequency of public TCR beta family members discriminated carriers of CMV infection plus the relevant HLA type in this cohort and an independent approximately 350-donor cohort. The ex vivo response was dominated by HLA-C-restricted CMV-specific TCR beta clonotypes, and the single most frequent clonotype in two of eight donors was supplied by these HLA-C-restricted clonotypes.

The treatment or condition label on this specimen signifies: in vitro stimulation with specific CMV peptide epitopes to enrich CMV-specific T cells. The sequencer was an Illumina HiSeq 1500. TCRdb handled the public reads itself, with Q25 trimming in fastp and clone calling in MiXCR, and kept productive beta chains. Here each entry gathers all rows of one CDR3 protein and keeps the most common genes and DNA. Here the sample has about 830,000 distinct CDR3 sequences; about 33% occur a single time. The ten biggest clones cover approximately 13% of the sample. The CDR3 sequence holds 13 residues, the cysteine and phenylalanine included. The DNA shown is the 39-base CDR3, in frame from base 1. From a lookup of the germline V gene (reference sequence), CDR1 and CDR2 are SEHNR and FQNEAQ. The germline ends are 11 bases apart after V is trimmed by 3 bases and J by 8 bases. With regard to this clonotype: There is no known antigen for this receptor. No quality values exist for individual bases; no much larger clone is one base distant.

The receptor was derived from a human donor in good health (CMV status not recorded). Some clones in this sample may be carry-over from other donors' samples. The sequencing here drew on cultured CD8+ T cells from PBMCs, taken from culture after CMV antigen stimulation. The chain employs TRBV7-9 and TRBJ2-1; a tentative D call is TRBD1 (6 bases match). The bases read TGTGCCAGCAGCTTTTCACAGGGCTATGAGCAGTTCTTC. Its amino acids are CASSFSQGYEQFF.